These T cell receptor beta chains were read from a single sample in a study of PD-L1 blockade in urothelial cancer. The repertoire was sequenced with immunoSEQ multiplex PCR; TCRdb's copy has only in-frame clones and lacks some. The sample has fewer than 65,000 clones, 75% to 90% seen once. This specimen was PBMCs, taken around atezolizumab (anti-PD-L1) treatment. These TCRs come from a man aged 70-80 years with urothelial cancer. Each CDR3 is given without its conserved first and last residue.

v_call	cdr3_aa
TRBV10-2	ASRDNSQPQH
TRBV19	ASSSGRGETQY
TRBV7-7	ASSLGQGNQETQY
TRBV7-8	ASSGNRVLGTEAF
TRBV6-6	AGWSGTGELF
TRBV19	ASSSGSTDTQY
TRBV28	ASSSLTGRNTEAF
TRBV5-1	ASSLSGGFSYNEQF
TRBV2	ASSSDRETQY
TRBV5-1	ASSSGDRETQY
TRBV5-5	ASSLEGLGNQPQH
TRBV6-6	ASSYSLGVLGY
TRBV5-1	ASSLDRGEKLF
TRBV2	ASSEDFGARLAGLSYEQY
TRBV9	ASTPGQANYGYT
TRBV18	ASSREDTGELF
TRBV6-1	ASSDQHGSQHYGYT
TRBV5-4	ASSLDEADSGNTIY
TRBV5-1	ASSPGQAGGEQY
TRBV27	ASSLGDEQF
TRBV7-2	ASSRQANQPQH
TRBV2	ASRRTDKNIQY
TRBV19	ASSLRSVHEQF
TRBV4-2	ASSQDANEQY
TRBV27	ASSPSGRREETQY
TRBV10-3	AISEVGQGTGELF
TRBV29-1	SGYQGRAF
TRBV11-3	ASSLSSTGELF
TRBV28	ASSTGLTGYEQY
TRBV4-1	ASSQTGLAGETQY
TRBV29-1	SVSSGDTDTQY
TRBV27	ASSLLGYGLAGEGEQY
TRBV5-1	ASSFGAGWDTEAF
TRBV4-2	ASRQELAVYNEQF
TRBV9	ASSGFTGASDGYT
TRBV4-2	ASSQPDRGYEQY
TRBV5-1	ASSLGLAGNQPQH
TRBV30	AWTGGNSGRDISSYNEQF
TRBV2	ASLDSGYEQY
TRBV11-3	ASRDSTSYEQY
TRBV9	ASSVAGTSGVGGQF
TRBV7-3	ASSFPGTGELF
TRBV7-6	ASSLLQGVNYGYT
TRBV4-2	ASSPGRGYNEQF
TRBV2	ASTASGSYEQY
TRBV11-3	ASSLGQTNTGELF